Below are 21 T cell receptor beta chains sequenced from a single sample in a study of molecular identifiers for immune sequencing clone quantification. MiXCR was run by TCRdb on the PCR reads, yielding one entry per CDR3 protein. The sample yields under 650,000 distinct CDR3 sequences, about 20% seen once. The material sequenced was naive CD8+ T cells from blood, with Jurkat cell RNA spiked in. Regarding subset: FACS-sorted CD8+CD4-CCR7+CD45RA+ naive T cells. These receptors all stem from a human donor in good health. Some libraries in this study had Jurkat cell RNA spiked in.

Many counts were recorded for this clonotype. The chain employs TRBV10-3 and TRBJ1-5; D is ambiguous. The ends were cut back, 2 bases at V and 4 bases at J, with 6 bases in the middle. Looked up from germline, CDR1 is ENHRY and CDR2 is SYGVKD. This CDR3 has 13 residues. CDR3 residues: CAISERSNQPQHF. CDR3 DNA sequence: TGTGCCATCAGTGAGAGATCAAATCAGCCCCAGCATTTT.

This rearrangement joins TRBV11-2 to TRBJ1-1, with TRBD1 as a possible D gene (6 bases). Germline V gene data show CDR1 as SGHAT and CDR2 as FQNNGV. Trimming cost V 1 base and J 0 bases, with 15 bases left between them. This CDR3 contains 17 residues. The DNA of the CDR3 is TGTGCCAGCAGCTTAGCTAAGGGGGGCGGCATGAACACTGAAGCTTTCTTT. Translating it yields CASSLAKGGGMNTEAFF.

Ten or more counts support this clonotype. The rearrangement joins TRBV27 to TRBJ2-1; TRBD2 matches at 7 bases. In germline, CDR1 is MNHEY, CDR2 SMNVEV (reference sequence). This CDR3 is 14 amino acids long. Trimming at V came to 2 bases and at J to 6 bases, leaving 4 bases not matched to a gene. As DNA, the CDR3 is TGTGCCAGCAGTTTAGCTAGCGGTCCCAATGAGCAGTTCTTC. Its protein product is CASSLASGPNEQFF.

The chain recombines TRBV4-1 with TRBJ2-7; 11 bases map to TRBD1. Trimming took 3 bases from V and 3 from J; bases not matched to a gene: 4. The CDR3 contains 15 residues. The germline V gene encodes CDR1 MGHRA and CDR2 YSYEKL. DNA of the CDR3: TGCGCCAGCAGCCAGCGGACAGGGGGCATCTACGAGCAGTACTTC. Its translation is CASSQRTGGIYEQYF.

In its sample, this clonotype was seen many times. This rearrangement joins TRBV9 to TRBJ2-3, with no clear D. CDR1 SGDLS and CDR2 YYNGEE come from the germline V gene. V lost 6 bases to trimming and J lost 3 bases, with 11 bases between them. The CDR3 contains 13 residues. The CDR3 nucleotides read TGTGCCAGCACCCCCGCACTAACAGATACGCAGTATTTT. It is translated as CASTPALTDTQYF.

This clonotype was seen just once. The germline gene is not matched at one end of the junction; a read error may be the cause. J is TRBJ2-4 and V is TRBV19, with D perhaps TRBD1 or TRBD2 (6 bases each). The CDR3 sequence is 15 residues long. The germline CDR1 and CDR2 sequences are LNHDA and SQIVND (reference sequence). The CDR3 nucleotides are TGTGCCAGTAGTAAGGGGGGTAGGTCCGAAAACACTCAGTACTTC. The encoded protein is CASSKGGRSENTQYF.

Ten or more counts support this clonotype. The rearrangement joins TRBV7-9 to TRBJ2-3, with TRBD1 matching 8 bases. Germline CDR1 SEHNR, CDR2 FQNEAQ (reference sequence). The CDR3 has 16 amino acids. V gave up 4 bases and J gave up 0 bases; unmatched junction bases: 6. The DNA for the CDR3 is TGTGCCAGCAGCTCGAGGGGACAGGTTAGCACAGATACGCAGTATTTT. Protein sequence: CASSSRGQVSTDTQYF.

Ten or more counts support this clonotype. V is TRBV5-8 and J is TRBJ1-5, with D uncertain. V was shortened by 5 bases and J by 2 bases, with 11 bases between the two germline ends. There are 14 residues in the CDR3. Per germline, CDR1 SGHTS and CDR2 YDEGEE. The CDR3 DNA is TGTGCCAGCAGGTGGACGGTAGGCAATCAGCCCCAGCATTTT. It specifies CASRWTVGNQPQHF.

The J gene is TRBJ2-2, the V gene TRBV13; 7 bases match TRBD2. The CDR3 is 14 residues long. Losses at the gene ends were 5 bases for V and 6 bases for J; bases not matched to a gene: 6. Germline V CDR1 and CDR2: PRHDT, FYEKMQ (reference sequence). The DNA of the CDR3 is TGTGCCAGCAGCCCAGGGAGGGGCCCCGGGGAGCTGTTTTTT. Protein sequence: CASSPGRGPGELFF.

The chain carries TRBV6-5 and TRBJ2-1, with TRBD1 as a possible D gene (6 bases). From germline, CDR1 is MNHEY and CDR2 SVGAGI. The CDR3 runs 15 residues. V was clipped by 8 bases and J by 0 bases, with 14 bases between them. The CDR3 reads CASGNDRYSYNEQFF. The CDR3 DNA follows: TGTGCCAGCGGTAACGACAGGTACTCCTACAATGAGCAGTTCTTC.

This clonotype was counted many times. V and J are TRBV27 and TRBJ1-1; 7 nucleotides match TRBD1. Germline loops: CDR1 MNHEY, CDR2 SMNVEV (reference sequence). V lost 5 bases, J lost 3 bases, and 12 bases stayed unmatched. The CDR3 has 16 residues. The CDR3 region is CASSPPRDSEDTEAFF. The DNA of the CDR3 is TGTGCCAGCAGTCCCCCCCGGGACAGTGAAGACACTGAAGCTTTCTTT.

In regard to this clonotype: A clone one base away is much larger, so this may be a read error. The chain has TRBV12-3 or TRBV12-4 and TRBJ2-3, with 7 bases that match TRBD1. This CDR3 has 15 amino acids. CDR3 sequence: CAGSLGDSSTDTQYF. The CDR3 DNA is TGTGCCGGCAGTTTAGGGGACAGTAGCACAGATACGCAGTATTTT.

The V and J genes are TRBV9 and TRBJ2-3; 8 bases fit TRBD2. CDR3 length: 15 amino acids. Germline lookup yields CDR1 SGDLS and CDR2 YYNGEE. V was clipped by 6 bases and J by 2 bases; unmatched bases: 8. The CDR3 region is CASNPGTSPTDTQYF. DNA for the CDR3: TGTGCCAGCAACCCCGGGACTAGTCCCACAGATACGCAGTATTTT.

The chain is built from TRBV20-1 and TRBJ2-7; tentatively, D is TRBD1 (6 bases). Trimming took off 7 bases at V and 6 bases at J, with 19 bases between the two ends. This CDR3 spans 13 amino acids. From germline, CDR1 is DFQATT and CDR2 SNEGSKA (reference sequence). The CDR3, as DNA: TGCAGTGGGGGGCTCCTGAAGGCTGGCGAGCAGTACTTC. This translates into CSGGLLKAGEQYF.

The chain links TRBV19 to TRBJ2-2; D unresolved. This CDR3 contains 13 residues. V was trimmed by 3 bases and J by 1 base, leaving 3 bases between them. CDR1 is LNHDA, CDR2 SQIVND, per germline (reference sequence). For the CDR3, the DNA is TGTGCCAGTAGTATCGTGAACACCGGGGAGCTGTTTTTT. This gives the protein CASSIVNTGELFF.

In its sample, this clonotype was seen many times. This chain uses TRBV12-3 or TRBV12-4 with TRBJ2-2, with D maybe TRBD2 (5 bases). The V end lost 6 bases, the J end lost 7 bases, and 15 bases lay between the germline ends. The CDR3 is 14 residues long. The CDR3 DNA sequence: TGTGCCAGCAGGGGAGACTTGGGCATCGGGGAGCTGTTTTTT. Amino acid sequence: CASRGDLGIGELFF.

This clonotype was counted many times. The V gene is TRBV20-1, the J gene TRBJ2-7; tentative D call: TRBD2 (5 bases). V was shortened by 4 bases and J by 0 bases, with 10 bases between the two germline ends. This CDR3 has 13 residues. Germline V gives CDR1 DFQATT, CDR2 SNEGSKA (reference sequence). CDR3 nucleotide sequence: TGCAGTGCTAAAGATACTAGCTCCTACGAGCAGTACTTC. Its protein product is CSAKDTSSYEQYF.

In its sample, this clonotype was seen many times. The chain has TRBV7-2 and TRBJ1-1; D is unresolved. Germline CDR1 SGHTA, CDR2 FQGNSA. V dropped 0 bases and J dropped 9 bases, with 8 bases sitting between them. The length of the CDR3 is 12 residues. The CDR3 is CASSLADLKAFF. CDR3 bases: TGTGCCAGCAGCTTAGCAGACCTTAAAGCTTTCTTT.

Ten or more counts support this clonotype. The chain links TRBV20-1 to TRBJ2-2; D possibly corresponds to TRBD1 (5 bases). There are 16 residues in the CDR3. Germline-derived CDR1 and CDR2 are DFQATT and SNEGSKA (reference sequence). Trimming removed 0 bases from V and 2 bases from J, with 13 bases in between. The CDR3 spells CSARDLATANTGELFF. The CDR3 DNA reads as TGCAGTGCTAGAGACCTGGCGACAGCTAACACCGGGGAGCTGTTTTTT.

The chain uses TRBV25-1 and TRBJ2-1, with D perhaps assigned TRBD1 or TRBD2 (6 bases each). The CDR3 spans 17 residues. V dropped 3 bases and J dropped 0 bases, with 15 bases sitting between them. Germline-derived CDR1 and CDR2 are MGHDK and SYGVNS. The CDR3 coding sequence is TGTGCCAGCAGTGAGAACTACGGAGGGGGCTCCTACAATGAGCAGTTCTTC. The encoded protein is CASSENYGGGSYNEQFF.

Ten or more counts support this clonotype. V usage is TRBV13 and J usage is TRBJ1-2; TRBD1 might be the D (6 bases). V lost 2 bases, J lost 10 bases, and 17 bases lay in between. CDR1 and CDR2 (germline): PRHDT, FYEKMQ (reference sequence). The CDR3 is 14 amino acids. DNA of the CDR3: TGTGCCAGCAGCTTATCGGGGGCCCGAATGAACTACACCTTC. This gives the protein CASSLSGARMNYTF.